This T cell receptor beta chain was sequenced for a study of blood T cell repertoires in COVID-19. At the level of the study: Material from acute and convalescent COVID-19 was sourced from the United States, Italy and Spain.

The repertoire was sequenced with immunoSEQ multiplex PCR; TCRdb's copy has only in-frame clones and lacks some. The sample records about 200,000 clones, around 85% being singletons. Participants reported their clinical history, and cohort assignment relied on those reports. This clone was observed a few times. This CDR3 is 13 amino acids long. Germline CDR1 is SGHTA and CDR2 is FQGTGA. V trimming: 5 bases; J trimming: 10 bases; junction bases outside the gene matches: 7. The specimen sequenced was PBMCs or T cells enriched from blood (not recorded which). This TCR derives from a man aged 40-55 years who had recovered from COVID-19. The J gene is TRBJ2-1, the V gene TRBV7-3; 8 positions match TRBD2. This CDR3 is CASSHGLADEQFF. DNA for the CDR3: TGTGCCAGCAGCCACGGACTAGCTGACGAGCAGTTCTTC. Based on the CDR3 plus reference TRBV7-3 and TRBJ2-1, the full variable domain is GAGVSQTPSNKVTEKGKYVELRCDPISGHTALYWYRQSLGQGPEFLIYFQGTGAADDSGLPNDRFFAVRPEGSVSTLKIQRTERGDSAVYLCASSHGLADEQFFGPGTRLTVL.